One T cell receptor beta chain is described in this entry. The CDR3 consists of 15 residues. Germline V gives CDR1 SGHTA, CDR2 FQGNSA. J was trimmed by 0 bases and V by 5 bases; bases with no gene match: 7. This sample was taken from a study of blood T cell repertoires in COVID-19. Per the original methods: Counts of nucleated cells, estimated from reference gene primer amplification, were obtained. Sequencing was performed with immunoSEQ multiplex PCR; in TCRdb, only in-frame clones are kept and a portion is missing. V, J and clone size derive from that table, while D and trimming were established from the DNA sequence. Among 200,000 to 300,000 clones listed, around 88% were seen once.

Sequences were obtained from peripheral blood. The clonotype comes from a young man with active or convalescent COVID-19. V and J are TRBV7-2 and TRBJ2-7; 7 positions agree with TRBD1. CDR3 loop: CASSLQGVNSYEQYF. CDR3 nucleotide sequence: TGTGCCAGCAGCCTGCAGGGGGTGAACTCCTACGAGCAGTACTTC.